This passage covers 10 T cell receptor beta chains from one sample sequenced in a study of long-term antiretroviral therapy in people with HIV. The assay used was immunoSEQ (version v3.0), run at survey level. The method was immunoSEQ multiplex PCR; TCRdb's version includes in-frame clones alone and lacks a portion of them. The sample contains approximately 27,000 clones, approximately 90% of which appear only once. The starting material was unsorted PBMCs, obtained 3.1 years after starting antiretroviral therapy. These TCRs come from a man in his late teens or twenties with HIV.

This clone was seen only once. V and J are TRBV4-2 and TRBJ2-6; D ambiguous. Trimming took 1 base from V and 0 from J, leaving 4 bases between them. This CDR3 comprises 15 residues. CDR1 and CDR2 from the germline V gene are LGHNA and YNFKEQ. The CDR3 reads CASSQGASGANVLTF. The CDR3 DNA is TGTGCCAGCAGCCAAGGGGCCTCTGGGGCCAACGTCCTGACTTTC.

The rearrangement uses TRBV19 and TRBJ2-1, with 12 bases aligning to TRBD2. The CDR3 is made up of 19 amino acids. J gave up 0 bases and V 5 bases, and 11 bases lay outside the gene matches. Germline V gives CDR1 LNHDA, CDR2 SQIVND (reference sequence). The CDR3 DNA reads as TGTGCCAGTAGTCTTAGACTAGCGGGGGCTATCAGCTCCTACAATGAGCAGTTCTTC. It encodes CASSLRLAGAISSYNEQFF.

This clone was picked up a small number of times. This rearrangement joins TRBV2 to TRBJ1-2, with TRBD1 matching 11 bases. Germline CDR1 reads SNHLY; CDR2 reads FYNNEI. V was clipped by 6 bases and J by 7 bases; unmatched bases: 7. CDR3 length equals 14 residues. This chain's CDR3 is CASRRGQGDSGYTF. The CDR3 region has the DNA TGTGCCAGCAGGAGGGGACAGGGGGATAGTGGCTACACCTTC.

V is TRBV27 and J is TRBJ2-1, with D maybe TRBD2 (6 bases). Germline V gene data show CDR1 as MNHEY and CDR2 as SMNVEV (reference sequence). The CDR3 spans 13 residues. Trimming pared 7 bases from V and 10 bases from J, leaving 17 bases between. CDR3 residues: CASTQRGGVEQFF. The CDR3, as DNA: TGTGCCAGCACCCAGAGGGGCGGGGTCGAGCAGTTCTTC.

The J gene is TRBJ1-1, the V gene TRBV6-5; tentatively, D is TRBD1 (5 bases). The CDR3 totals 13 residues. Deletions cut 4 bases from V and 0 bases from J, with 6 bases between. Germline lookup yields CDR1 MNHEY and CDR2 SVGAGI. The CDR3 sequence is CASSLGVNTEAFF. CDR3 sequence (DNA): TGTGCCAGCAGTTTGGGGGTGAACACTGAAGCTTTCTTT.

The chain employs TRBV4-2 and TRBJ2-7, with 8 bases identical to TRBD1. Trimming removed 1 base from V and 5 bases from J; junction bases left unmatched: 10. This CDR3 is 16 amino acids long. Germline-derived CDR1 and CDR2 are LGHNA and YNFKEQ. CDR3 DNA sequence: TGTGCCAGCAGCCAAGCTGTGACAGGGGCGAAGAACGAGCAGTACTTC. As protein: CASSQAVTGAKNEQYF.

The chain links TRBV4-3 to TRBJ1-1; D possibly corresponds to TRBD1 (5 bases). The V gene lost 2 bases and the J gene lost 5 bases, with 9 bases spanning the gap. Germline values: CDR1 LGHNA, CDR2 YSLEER. This CDR3 has 13 amino acids. The CDR3 sequence is CASSQLRGTEAFF. As DNA, the CDR3 is TGCGCCAGCAGCCAACTGAGGGGAACTGAAGCTTTCTTT.

The V gene is TRBV19, the J gene TRBJ2-3; D remains unclear. V was shortened by 3 bases and J by 2 bases, with 9 bases between the two germline ends. The V gene's germline CDR1 is LNHDA and CDR2 SQIVND (reference sequence). The CDR3 spans 14 residues. CDR3 loop: CASSITPSTDTQYF. DNA of the CDR3: TGTGCCAGTAGTATTACCCCTTCCACAGATACGCAGTATTTT.

The rearrangement joins TRBV21-1 to TRBJ1-2. TRBV21-1 is deemed a pseudogene. The CDR3 is made up of 13 amino acids. CDR3 sequence (DNA): TGTGCCAGCAGCAAGAGAACTGGATCCGGCTACACCTTC. Translated, it gives CASSKRTGSGYTF.

The chain uses TRBV13 and TRBJ1-2, with TRBD1 matching over 9 bases. Germline CDR1 and CDR2: PRHDT and FYEKMQ (reference sequence). The CDR3 runs to 14 residues. With 5 bases clipped from V and 7 bases from J, the junction kept 8 bases outside the gene matches. The CDR3 sequence: CASSPGTGLIGYTF. For the CDR3, the DNA is TGTGCCAGCAGCCCCGGGACAGGGTTGATTGGCTACACCTTC.